This T cell receptor beta chain is from a study of Graves' ophthalmopathy and Graves' hyperthyroidism. Study-wide findings and caveats: Cross-validated, the 13-signature model showed 87.88%/81.08% sensitivity/specificity, and 80%/75% in the test set. The majority of expanded thyroid clonotypes above 0.001 frequency also occurred in blood.

As the template, RNA transcripts were used to amplify TCR beta CDR3 regions. An opening RT-PCR round employed HTBI primers and preceded a second-round multiplex PCR. TCRdb reprocessed the multiplex PCR reads with MiXCR, giving one entry per CDR3 protein. Found here are some 1.1 million distinct CDR3 sequences, 35% to 40% of them singletons; the top ten hold 11%. Trimming cost V 5 bases and J 0 bases, with 14 bases left between them. Germline assignment: CDR1 SEHNR and CDR2 FQNEAQ (reference sequence). This CDR3 spans 16 amino acids. Ineligible for inclusion were patients with other autoimmune diseases, uncontrolled infections, pregnancy or lactation. Orbital computed tomography, together with clinical symptoms, serum thyroxine, TRAb and thyroid ultrasound, was used for diagnosis. Notes on this clonotype: Its specificity is unknown.

The sequenced sample consisted of peripheral blood or thyroid tissue (not recorded which). The sequence was collected from an adult man with Graves' hyperthyroidism. This chain connects TRBV7-9 to TRBJ1-3; D not certain. The CDR3 DNA is TGTGCCAGCAGCACCCGCGGTATAAACTCTGGAAACACCATATATTTT. As protein: CASSTRGINSGNTIYF.